This T cell receptor (beta chain) was captured by sequencing in a study of brain T cells in children with intractable seizures (dated by TCRdb to the early 2020s). Study-level background: Resected brain tissue from fewer than 60 pediatric epilepsy surgery cases was initially screened for immune gene transcripts with a NanoString immunology panel. Of the roughly twelve selected surgery cases, pre-surgery blood was also sequenced for eight, so four had brain tissue only. What the study reported, not specific to this receptor: Viral specificity was inferred only from CDR3 sequence similarity, and patients' HCMV serostatus was unknown. Sequencing depth differed between pre- and post-surgery blood, so clones missing from the pre-surgery sample may reflect undersampling.

V and J are truncated by 8 bases and 8 bases respectively, leaving an intervening sequence of 13 bases. CDR1 is given as MGHDK and CDR2 as SYGVNS, both from the germline V gene. Including cysteine and phenylalanine, the CDR3 has 13 amino acids. The retained sequence is limited to the CDR3, 39 bases, with the frame set at the first base. Worth noting for this clone: The clone's antigen remains unknown. Base qualities are not provided; no much larger clone lies one nucleotide away.

TCR beta chain sequences were generated from genomic DNA using the immunoSEQ assay. The original pipeline was this. CDR3 sequences that did not begin with the conserved framework cysteine at position 104 were removed by hand. Clonality was calculated as one minus the normalized Shannon's Diversity Index, with values ranging from 0 (maximal diversity) to 1 (oligoclonal). Chi-squared comparison-of-proportions tests were used to check whether the frequency of the same CDR3 differed between samples, for example brain versus blood. Public clonotypes were found through immuneACCESS searches, while the VDJdb browser was used to judge similarity to known antiviral clonotypes. Here the immuneACCESS table is served through TCRdb, limited to in-frame sequences with V and J called. Missing clones are a known gap in these copies; in checked studies unresolved V genes cover under half, and the rest lacks a known reason. V and J calls and clone size follow that table, whereas D and trimming were derived from the DNA. Recorded for this sample are roughly 80,000 clones; more than 75% of them occurred a single time. The ten largest account for about 23% of the sample.

The time point label for this specimen denotes: resected brain tissue, or blood drawn just prior to surgery. The surgery cases with the highest brain T cell transcript signatures were chosen for TCR beta chain sequencing of brain tissue, and also of blood when blood was available. Prior to surgery, the patients had been treated with at least one anti-epileptic drug. TCR-sequenced patients were children with drug-resistant epilepsy due to tuberous sclerosis complex, focal cortical dysplasia, Rasmussen encephalitis or hemimegalencephaly. Blood was drawn right before the epilepsy surgery. The Monarch genomic DNA purification kit was used to extract bulk genomic DNA from unsorted brain tissue and from whole blood.

This TCR was sampled from a girl aged 2-10 years with Rasmussen encephalitis and intractable seizures. This chain joins TRBV25-1 to TRBJ1-6; tentative D gene TRBD1, with 5 bases matching. Material: peripheral blood, obtained at surgery. Here the CDR3 is given as CASRRGTDSPLHF. Read as DNA, the sequence is TGTGCCAGCCGCCGGGGCACAGATTCACCCCTCCACTTT. Here the CDR3 is joined to the reference TRBV25-1 and TRBJ1-6 genes, and the full variable domain is: EADIYQTPRYLVIGTGKKITLECSQTMGHDKMYWYQQDPGMELHLIHYSYGVNSTEKGDLSSESTVSRIRTEHFPLTLESARPSHTSQYLCASRRGTDSPLHFGNGTRLTVT.